The 24 T cell receptor beta chains in this list originate from one sample, sequenced in a study of beta chain features in type 1 diabetes. TCRB transcripts that were expressed got sequenced, as all of the isolated RNA had been reverse transcribed. Profiled with immunoSEQ multiplex PCR; TCRdb holds only in-frame clones, not every one. The data show under 350,000 clones, with 8% seen just once and under 1.3% held by the top ten. Sequenced: central memory CD4+ T cells from blood. Source of these receptors: a woman under 30 in good health.

This clone was counted only a few times. V and J are TRBV2 and TRBJ1-5; D perhaps matches TRBD1 (5 bases). Trimming took off 2 bases at V and 5 bases at J, with 10 bases between the two ends. Germline assignment: CDR1 SNHLY and CDR2 FYNNEI. CDR3 size: 14 residues. The chain's CDR3 is CASSEITGDQPQHF. In DNA, the CDR3 is TGTGCCAGCAGTGAAATTACGGGGGATCAGCCCCAGCATTTT.

This clone was seen a handful of times. The V call is TRBV6-7, the J call TRBJ2-5; TRBD2 might be the D (6 bases). TRBV6-7 is known as an ORF, though its function is uncertain. V lost 11 bases to trimming and J lost 4 bases, with 11 bases between them. This CDR3 contains 11 residues. The CDR3 sequence: CARRLGETQYF. CDR3 DNA sequence: TGTGCCCGGAGACTAGGAGAGACCCAGTACTTC.

The CDR3 spells CSGGPGWGMNTEAFF. The CDR3 region has the DNA TGCAGCGGCGGCCCAGGGTGGGGGATGAACACTGAAGCTTTCTTT. V is TRBV29-1 and J is TRBJ1-1, with a tentative D call TRBD1 (5 bases). Trimming left V 7 bases short and J 0 bases short, with 18 bases between. Germline V gene data show CDR1 as SQVTM and CDR2 as ANQGSEA. CDR3 length equals 15 residues.

This clone was counted a few times. V and J are TRBV10-2 and TRBJ2-3, with 8 nucleotides matching TRBD2. CDR3 length equals 14 residues. Trimming removed 6 bases from V and 6 bases from J; junction bases left unmatched: 8. CDR1 WSHSY and CDR2 SAAADI come from the germline V gene. Here the CDR3 DNA reads TGCGCCAGCAGCGGGACTAGAGGGGCCGATACGCAGTATTTT. Protein: CASSGTRGADTQYF.

This chain joins TRBV7-9 and TRBJ2-5, with a tentative D call TRBD2 (7 bases). CDR3 length: 19 amino acids. Trimming removed 5 bases from V and 7 bases from J, with 32 bases in between. Germline assignment: CDR1 SEHNR and CDR2 FQNEAQ (reference sequence). CDR3 bases: TGTGCCAGCAGCGCCCCGCCGTGGGGGGGAGTGACAGGAGTTGGGACCCAGTACTTC. Translating gives CASSAPPWGGVTGVGTQYF.

For the CDR3, the DNA is TGTGCCTGGAAATCAGGGATCGGAGGGGAAAAACTGTTTTTT. It yields the protein CAWKSGIGGEKLFF. The rearrangement joins TRBV30 to TRBJ1-4, with a weak D call TRBD1 (5 bases). V was pared by 4 bases and J by 8 bases, with 17 bases between. This CDR3 contains 14 residues. Germline-derived CDR1 and CDR2 are GTSNPN and SVGIG (reference sequence).

This clone was counted at least ten times. The chain carries TRBV7-2 and TRBJ2-1, with 8 bases aligning to TRBD2. This CDR3 region has 15 residues. Germline CDR1 SGHTA, CDR2 FQGNSA. Trimming cost V 0 bases and J 9 bases; bases outside gene matches: 7. In DNA, the CDR3 is TGTGCCAGCAGCTTAGCTAGCGGGGTATCCCGTGAGCAGTTCTTC. Translation gives CASSLASGVSREQFF.

This clone appeared many times. The junction shows a germline mismatch at one end, possibly a read error. This chain links TRBV30 with TRBJ2-7; the D is unclear. The CDR3 runs to 12 residues. Germline CDR1 reads GTSNPN; CDR2 reads SVGIG (reference sequence). This chain's CDR3 is CAWSTAVGTLRF. The CDR3 DNA reads TGTGCCTGGAGTACGGCCGTCGGCACCCTCCGCTTC.

This clone showed up just a few times. This sequence joins TRBV29-1 and TRBJ2-1; 7 bases are a match to TRBD2. CDR3 size: 16 residues. Germline trimming cut 4 bases from V and 6 bases from J; bases unmatched to any gene: 15. Looked up from germline, CDR1 is SQVTM and CDR2 is ANQGSEA. In DNA, the CDR3 is TGCAGCGTTGGTCCTTTAATCGGAACGGGGGGCAATGAGCAGTTCTTC. It translates to CSVGPLIGTGGNEQFF.

This sequence joins TRBV5-6 and TRBJ1-2; D is undetermined. Germline V gene data show CDR1 as SGHDT and CDR2 as YYEEEE. V was cut by 4 bases and J by 7 bases, with 11 bases left in between. CDR3 length: 12 amino acids. The CDR3 region is CASSRRRPGYTF. In DNA, the CDR3 is TGTGCCAGCAGCCGAAGGAGGCCTGGCTACACCTTC.

This clone was counted ten times or more. The V gene is TRBV9, the J gene TRBJ2-1, with D possibly matching TRBD2 (5 bases). The V end lost 3 bases, the J end lost 12 bases, and 19 bases lay between the germline ends. Germline-derived CDR1 and CDR2 are SGDLS and YYNGEE. CDR3 length: 14 residues. CDR3 DNA sequence: TGTGCCAGCAGCGAGGCACCAGGAGGCACCGGGCAGTTCTTC. This gives the protein CASSEAPGGTGQFF.

This chain connects TRBV6-5 to TRBJ1-3; no clear D gene. Germline V gene lookup returns CDR1 MNHEY and CDR2 SVGAGI. V lost 2 bases and J 0 bases, leaving 11 bases between the germline ends. The CDR3 is made up of 16 amino acids. The chain's CDR3 is CASSYSRGLSGNTIYF. CDR3 coding DNA: TGTGCCAGCAGTTACAGTAGAGGACTCTCTGGAAACACCATATATTTT.

The V and J genes are TRBV11-2 and TRBJ1-5; no clear D. Germline V gene sequence: CDR1 SGHAT, CDR2 FQNNGV. The CDR3 has 13 residues. V was trimmed by 2 bases and J by 3 bases, leaving 5 bases between them. The CDR3 is CASSLQLNQPQHF. The CDR3, as DNA: TGTGCCAGCAGCTTACAGCTCAATCAGCCCCAGCATTTT.

This chain joins TRBV9 and TRBJ1-5; 7 bases fit TRBD1. Germline-derived CDR1 and CDR2 are SGDLS and YYNGEE. V shed 4 bases and J 4 bases; nucleotides not matched to a gene: 11. This CDR3 spans 16 amino acids. For the CDR3, the DNA is TGTGCCAGCAGCTTCGTAGGGGCAGGGGGGAATCAGCCCCAGCATTTT. This translates into CASSFVGAGGNQPQHF.

This clone was seen a handful of times. The chain employs TRBV6-4 and TRBJ2-1, with D possibly matching TRBD1 (5 bases). V lost 0 bases and J lost 5, with 8 bases in between. Germline V gene sequence: CDR1 MRHNA, CDR2 SNTAGT. The CDR3 contains 14 residues. CDR3 sequence reads: CASSDSRGNNEQFF. The CDR3 nucleotides read TGTGCCAGCAGTGACTCAAGGGGAAACAATGAGCAGTTCTTC.

V and J are TRBV29-1 and TRBJ1-3; D gene ambiguous. V was pared by 1 base and J by 2 bases, with 9 bases between. Germline CDR1 and CDR2: SQVTM and ANQGSEA. The CDR3 length is 14 residues. The CDR3, as DNA: TGCAGCGTTGAAGCAGGAGGGACTGGAAACACCATATATTTT. Translating gives CSVEAGGTGNTIYF.

This clone was picked up a small number of times. The chain carries TRBV29-1 and TRBJ1-1; D possibly corresponds to TRBD1 (6 bases). The CDR3 covers 12 residues. The V end was cut by 2 bases, the J end by 3 bases, with 7 bases between. The germline gives CDR1 SQVTM, CDR2 ANQGSEA. The CDR3 region has the DNA TGCAGCGTTGAAAGGGGGTACACTGAAGCTTTCTTT. It translates to CSVERGYTEAFF.

This clone was seen more than once but under ten times. The rearrangement joins TRBV9 to TRBJ2-3; 7 bases align to TRBD2. Germline V gene lookup returns CDR1 SGDLS and CDR2 YYNGEE. The CDR3 has 16 amino acids. V shed 4 bases, J shed 4 bases, and the junction held 12 bases outside the gene matches. The CDR3 region is CASSLGLSEGADTQYF. The CDR3 DNA sequence: TGTGCCAGCAGCCTGGGACTATCCGAAGGCGCAGATACGCAGTATTTT.

In its sample, this clone was seen many times. This chain joins TRBV7-8 and TRBJ2-1, with 9 bases lining up with TRBD2. The CDR3 contains 16 residues. V lost 4 bases to trimming and J lost 4 bases; unmatched junction nucleotides: 8. Germline V gene sequence: CDR1 SGHVS, CDR2 FQNEAQ. CDR3 coding DNA: TGTGCCAGCAGCTCCCCCTCTAGCGGGATATACAATGAGCAGTTCTTC. It encodes CASSSPSSGIYNEQFF.

Only a few counts were recorded for this clone. The same CDR3 is also encoded by other DNA sequences in this sample. This chain links TRBV5-1 with TRBJ1-2; 8 bases fit TRBD1. Trimming removed 4 bases from V and 3 bases from J; junction bases left unmatched: 2. CDR1 and CDR2 (germline): SGHRS, YFSETQ. The CDR3 runs 13 residues. The CDR3 nucleotides read TGCGCCAGCAGCCCGACAGGGGACTATGGCTACACCTTC. Translated: CASSPTGDYGYTF.

The chain joins TRBV4-3 to TRBJ2-3; 8 bases are shared with TRBD2. Germline-derived CDR1 and CDR2 are LGHNA and YSLEER. The CDR3 covers 16 residues. V lost 0 bases to trimming and J lost 4 bases; unmatched junction nucleotides: 6. The CDR3 coding sequence is TGCGCCAGCAGCCAAGATCCCAGCGGGAGTGCAGATACGCAGTATTTT. Encoded protein: CASSQDPSGSADTQYF.

This clone was detected a few times. This chain uses TRBV29-1 with TRBJ2-2; D unresolved. Trimming removed 4 bases from V and 4 bases from J, with 4 bases in between. CDR1 is SQVTM, CDR2 ANQGSEA, per germline. CDR3 length: 11 amino acids. The CDR3 region has the DNA TGCAGCGTTGCAGGCACCGGGGAGCTGTTTTTT. The encoded protein is CSVAGTGELFF.

This clone has more than one count but fewer than ten. J is TRBJ2-3 and V is TRBV10-3; TRBD1 agrees at 10 bases. Germline CDR1 is ENHRY and CDR2 is SYGVKD. The CDR3 sequence is 16 residues long. J gave up 4 bases and V 3 bases, and 7 bases lay outside the gene matches. CDR3 in amino acids: CAISETGTGDADTQYF. The CDR3 DNA reads TGTGCCATCAGTGAAACCGGGACAGGGGACGCAGATACGCAGTATTTT.

This clone was seen many times. The gene calls are TRBV9 and TRBJ1-2; D is uncertain. The V end was cut by 0 bases, the J end by 5 bases, with 11 bases between. Germline V CDR1 and CDR2: SGDLS, YYNGEE. The CDR3 consists of 14 residues. Here the CDR3 DNA reads TGTGCCAGCAGCGTAGCCCCCTCGGGTTATGGCTACACCTTC. This encodes CASSVAPSGYGYTF.